Sequencing of this TCR beta chain was carried out in a study of cytomegalovirus exposure and HLA in healthy donors. On this clone itself: Its antigen remains unknown.

Findings and caveats of the study: Later work found that TCR association rates differed between HLA loci; DRB1 had the most and HLA-C the fewest.

A multiplex PCR was run with 60 Vbeta primers and 13 Jbeta primers. The method was immunoSEQ multiplex PCR; TCRdb's version includes in-frame clones alone and lacks a portion of them. The sample holds about 150,000 clones, approximately 80% seen once. The CDR3 covers 15 residues. V was trimmed by 2 bases and J by 7 bases, leaving 15 bases between them. Germline-derived CDR1 and CDR2 are SGHAT and FQNNGV. The sequence derives from a male donor in good health and CMV-seronegative. The V and J genes are TRBV11-2 and TRBJ2-1; a possible D gene is TRBD1 (5 bases). Sequenced input: PBMCs. Written as DNA, the CDR3 is TGTGCCAGCAGCTTAACCAGGGATAGTAGAAATGAGCAGTTCTTC. Protein product: CASSLTRDSRNEQFF.